Listed below are T cell receptor beta chains from one sample, sequenced in a study of T cell responses to AZD1222 COVID-19 vaccine. The assay was immunoSEQ multiplex PCR, and TCRdb's table has in-frame clones only and misses some. Among some 110,000 clones listed, about 86% were seen once. The sample in question was peripheral blood, obtained 28 days after the second AZD1222 dose. The receptors come from an adult who received the AZD1222 COVID-19 vaccine. Each CDR3 is given with its conserved first and last residue. A D gene is named only where the DNA matches it firmly. Clone size is shown for a subset of rows, as once, few, many or a class of expanded clone.

CDR3aa,CDR3nt,abundance,j_gene,d_gene,v_gene
CASSSRARGRNYGYTF,TGTGCCAGCAGCTCCCGGGCAAGGGGGCGAAACTATGGCTACACCTTC,-,TRBJ1-2,TRBD1,TRBV11-2
CASSRVGTRYGYTF,TGTGCCAGCAGCCGCGTTGGGACGCGATATGGCTACACCTTC,-,TRBJ1-2,-,TRBV5-4
CASRSYSNQPQHF,TGTGCCAGCAGGTCGTATAGCAATCAGCCCCAGCATTTT,-,TRBJ1-5,-,TRBV6-5
CASSLWTGDQPQHF,TGTGCCAGCAGCCTCTGGACAGGGGATCAGCCCCAGCATTTT,-,TRBJ1-5,TRBD1,TRBV7-2
CASTWVGETGELFF,TGTGCCAGCACCTGGGTAGGGGAAACCGGGGAGCTGTTTTTT,few,TRBJ2-2,-,TRBV28
CASSLGQGREQYF,TGTGCCAGCAGCCTCGGACAGGGGAGAGAGCAGTACTTC,-,TRBJ2-7,TRBD1,TRBV7-9
CASSLGVSGNTIYF,TGTGCCAGCAGTCTTGGGGTTTCTGGAAACACCATATATTTT,once,TRBJ1-3,-,TRBV7-8
CASSQGNNQPQHF,TGTGCCAGCAGCCAGGGCAACAATCAGCCCCAGCATTTT,-,TRBJ1-5,-,TRBV3-1/TRBV3-2
CASNPLGGEAFF,TGTGCCAGCAACCCGTTGGGTGGTGAAGCTTTCTTT,-,TRBJ1-1,-,TRBV12-3/TRBV12-4
CAISEFGRLQSYNEQFF,TGTGCCATCAGTGAATTCGGCAGATTGCAGTCCTACAATGAGCAGTTCTTC,-,TRBJ2-1,-,TRBV10-3
CASRVQGHQPQHF,TGTGCCAGCAGGGTACAGGGGCACCAGCCCCAGCATTTT,-,TRBJ1-5,TRBD1,TRBV2
CASSFGQYNEQFF,TGTGCCAGCAGTTTCGGACAGTACAATGAGCAGTTCTTC,few,TRBJ2-1,-,TRBV28
CASGTVFSTDTQYF,TGTGCCAGCGGGACAGTCTTTAGCACAGATACGCAGTATTTT,-,TRBJ2-3,TRBD1,TRBV28
CASSLVTGGRTNYGYTF,TGTGCCAGCAGCTTAGTGACAGGGGGGCGGACTAACTATGGCTACACCTTC,-,TRBJ1-2,TRBD1,TRBV7-9
CASSPPTAAGYTF,TGTGCCAGCTCACCACCGACAGCCGCGGGCTACACCTTC,-,TRBJ1-2,-,TRBV18
CASSADSSSYNEQFF,TGTGCCAGCAGCGCGGACAGTAGCTCCTACAATGAGCAGTTCTTC,-,TRBJ2-1,-,TRBV5-4
CASSLNGLAGGRQFF,TGCGCCAGCAGCTTGAATGGTCTAGCGGGAGGAAGGCAGTTCTTC,-,TRBJ2-1,TRBD2,TRBV5-1
CASSQDPGVNTEAFF,TGCGCCAGCAGCCAAGATCCAGGGGTGAACACTGAAGCTTTCTTT,-,TRBJ1-1,-,TRBV4-3
CASSERTWVFF,TGTGCCAGCAGTGAACGGACGTGGGTGTTCTTC,once,TRBJ2-1,-,TRBV6-1
CASNENDGNQPQHF,TGTGCCAGCAATGAGAATGATGGCAATCAGCCCCAGCATTTT,-,TRBJ1-5,-,TRBV9
CASGSGRASEQFF,TGCGCCAGCGGTAGCGGGAGGGCGAGTGAGCAGTTCTTC,-,TRBJ2-1,TRBD2,TRBV5-1
CASSQLAGSYNEQFF,TGCGCCAGCTCCCAACTAGCGGGGTCCTACAATGAGCAGTTCTTC,-,TRBJ2-1,TRBD2,TRBV5-1
CASSLAPSEPYEQYF,TGTGCCAGCAGCTTAGCGCCGTCTGAGCCCTACGAGCAGTACTTC,-,TRBJ2-7,-,TRBV11-1
CASSTRDLSNTAGELFF,TGTGCCAGCAGTACCAGAGACCTTTCCAACACCGCCGGGGAGCTGTTTTTT,-,TRBJ2-2,-,TRBV28
CASIGTGRSNQPQHF,TGTGCCAGTATTGGGACAGGGCGTAGCAATCAGCCCCAGCATTTT,-,TRBJ1-5,TRBD1,TRBV19
CASSQVSYTDTQYF,TGCGCCAGCAGCCAAGTGTCCTACACAGATACGCAGTATTTT,-,TRBJ2-3,-,TRBV4-3
CASSEVKGGTEAFF,TGTGCCAGCAGTGAAGTAAAAGGGGGCACTGAAGCTTTCTTT,-,TRBJ1-1,-,TRBV2
CASSQEGEWNSPLHF,TGTGCCAGCAGCCAAGAGGGGGAGTGGAATTCACCCCTCCACTTT,-,TRBJ1-6,-,TRBV3-1/TRBV3-2
CASSPGLRGRAEQYF,TGTGCCAGCTCACCAGGGTTACGCGGGAGGGCCGAGCAGTACTTC,-,TRBJ2-7,TRBD2,TRBV18
CASSGAGGYEQYF,TGTGCCAGCAGTGGAGCAGGGGGGTACGAGCAGTACTTC,-,TRBJ2-7,-,TRBV2
CASSFEGNEQFF,TGTGCCAGCAGCTTTGAAGGGAATGAGCAGTTCTTC,-,TRBJ2-1,-,TRBV7-3
CASTLNTEAFF,TGTGCCAGTACCCTGAACACTGAAGCTTTCTTT,-,TRBJ1-1,-,TRBV19
CASSLTHREEQYF,TGTGCCAGCAGCTTAACACACCGAGAGGAGCAGTACTTC,-,TRBJ2-7,-,TRBV7-3
CSVEDLAPAHEQFF,TGCAGCGTTGAAGATCTCGCCCCCGCGCACGAGCAGTTCTTC,-,TRBJ2-1,-,TRBV29-1
CASRPGVWGNQPQHF,TGTGCCAGCAGGCCAGGGGTTTGGGGCAATCAGCCCCAGCATTTT,-,TRBJ1-5,-,TRBV27
CASRPGQGGEAFF,TGTGCCAGCAGGCCTGGACAGGGAGGTGAAGCTTTCTTT,-,TRBJ1-1,TRBD1,TRBV28
CAIAGTESWNEQFF,TGTGCCATCGCCGGGACTGAGTCTTGGAATGAGCAGTTCTTC,-,TRBJ2-1,-,TRBV10-3
CATNEGDSYEQYF,TGTGCCACCAACGAGGGGGACTCCTACGAGCAGTACTTC,-,TRBJ2-7,-,TRBV10-3
CASSYRDGNSPLHF,TGTGCCAGCAGCTACCGGGACGGAAATTCACCCCTCCACTTT,-,TRBJ1-6,-,TRBV7-9
CASSRTSADPNEQFF,TGTGCCAGCAGTAGGACTAGCGCGGACCCTAATGAGCAGTTCTTC,many,TRBJ2-1,TRBD2,TRBV6-4
CATTKPRGSPVYGYTF,TGTGCCACCACTAAACCCCGGGGGTCGCCTGTCTATGGCTACACCTTC,once,TRBJ1-2,-,TRBV7-2
CATSDRDSGSNQPQHF,TGTGCCACCAGTGACCGGGACAGCGGGTCCAATCAGCCCCAGCATTTT,-,TRBJ1-5,TRBD1,TRBV24-1
CASSDRSNSGANVLTF,TGCGCCAGCAGTGACAGGTCAAACTCTGGGGCCAACGTCCTGACTTTC,-,TRBJ2-6,-,TRBV10-1
CASSLSSNQPQHF,TGTGCCAGCAGCTTATCTAGCAATCAGCCCCAGCATTTT,-,TRBJ1-5,-,TRBV7-2
CASSHLTAGLSYNEQFF,TGCGCCAGCAGCCACCTGACCGCGGGACTCTCCTACAATGAGCAGTTCTTC,-,TRBJ2-1,-,TRBV4-3
CASSRADYGYTF,TGTGCCAGCAGCCGTGCGGACTATGGCTACACCTTC,-,TRBJ1-2,-,TRBV5-8
CATSQGGETYGYTF,TGTGCCACGTCGCAGGGAGGAGAGACGTATGGCTACACCTTC,-,TRBJ1-2,-,TRBV6-5
CASSPYPGHQGTEAFF,TGTGCCAGCTCACCCTATCCGGGACACCAAGGCACTGAAGCTTTCTTT,-,TRBJ1-1,-,TRBV18
CASSVDGDSGNTIYF,TGTGCCAGCAGCGTAGATGGAGACTCTGGAAACACCATATATTTT,-,TRBJ1-3,-,TRBV9
CASSEGSGELFF,TGCGCCAGCAGTGAGGGATCCGGGGAGCTGTTTTTT,-,TRBJ2-2,-,TRBV10-1
CATGDRGNTEAFF,TGTGCCACCGGGGACAGAGGGAACACTGAAGCTTTCTTT,-,TRBJ1-1,TRBD1,TRBV6-6
CASSHSTGELFF,TGTGCCAGCAGTCACAGCACCGGGGAGCTGTTTTTT,once,TRBJ2-2,-,TRBV11-2
CASSQGSGNYGYTF,TGTGCCAGCAGTCAGGGGTCTGGGAACTATGGCTACACCTTC,-,TRBJ1-2,-,TRBV4-2
CASSEGQINEAFF,TGTGCCAGCAGTGAGGGGCAGATAAATGAAGCTTTCTTT,-,TRBJ1-1,-,TRBV6-1